The 25 T cell receptor beta chains below all came from one sample that was sequenced in a study of T cells in Graves' hyperthyroidism and ophthalmopathy. Researchers took RNA transcripts and amplified the TCR beta CDR3 regions from them. The TCR CDR3 was amplified in a first-round RT-PCR using the HTBI primer set. Using its own MiXCR run on the multiplex PCR reads, TCRdb lists one record per CDR3 protein. The sample yields some 700,000 distinct CDR3 sequences, roughly 17% seen once. Sequencing used blood. The source of these receptors is a man aged 45-65 years with Graves' hyperthyroidism.

As concerns this clonotype: A much larger clone sits a single nucleotide away, making a read error possible. This chain uses TRBV7-3 with TRBJ2-1, with a possible D match to TRBD1 (5 bases). The CDR3 is made up of 13 amino acids. V gave up 5 bases and J gave up 2 bases, with 7 bases separating them. Germline CDR1 reads SGHTA; CDR2 reads FQGTGA. CDR3 DNA: TGTGCCAGCAGCGACAGCCCCTACAATGAGCAGTTCTTC. This encodes CASSDSPYNEQFF.

This chain connects TRBV28 to TRBJ2-7; D possibly corresponds to TRBD2 (5 bases). From germline, CDR1 is MDHEN and CDR2 SYDVKM. Trimming removed 6 bases at V and 5 bases at J, with 11 bases between. The CDR3 is 12 residues long. CDR3 bases: TGTGCCAGCAGAGGCATAGCGAACGAGCAGTACTTC. This codes for CASRGIANEQYF. Variable domain in full (rest from reference TRBV28 and TRBJ2-7): DVKVTQSSRYLVKRTGEKVFLECVQDMDHENMFWYRQDPGLGLRLIYFSYDVKMKEKGDIPEGYSVSREKKERFSLILESASTNQTSMYLCASRGIANEQYFGPGTRLTVT.

Of note for this clonotype: The junction departs from the called germline gene at one end, perhaps through a read error. The chain is built from TRBV5-1 and TRBJ2-3; D remains ambiguous. CDR3 length: 11 residues. Germline CDR1 and CDR2: SGHRS and YFSETQ. CDR3 nucleotide sequence: TGCGCCAGCAGCCTCAGCGATATGCAGTATTTT. It specifies CASSLSDMQYF.

This clonotype was recorded at least ten times. Here the CDR3 reads CASSLKWEVGYEQYF. CDR3 coding DNA: TGTGCCAGCAGTTTGAAATGGGAGGTGGGGTACGAGCAGTACTTC. The chain recombines TRBV2 with TRBJ2-7; possible D gene TRBD2, 6 bases. Germline lookup yields CDR1 SNHLY and CDR2 FYNNEI. V was pared by 5 bases and J by 4 bases, with 18 bases between. This CDR3 is built from 15 residues.

In this sample, this clonotype turned up many times. V usage is TRBV27 and J usage is TRBJ2-7, with TRBD1 matching over 10 bases. CDR1 and CDR2 (germline): MNHEY, SMNVEV (reference sequence). The CDR3 contains 15 residues. Unmatched junction bases numbered 3, after V lost 4 bases and J lost 0 bases. DNA for the CDR3: TGTGCCAGCAGTTCTGGACAGGGGGACTCCTACGAGCAGTACTTC. Translated, it gives CASSSGQGDSYEQYF.

A few counts support this clonotype. This chain uses TRBV9 with TRBJ2-6; D gene unclear. Germline CDR1 and CDR2: SGDLS and YYNGEE. V gave up 3 bases and J gave up 1 base, with 5 bases separating them. This CDR3 spans 14 amino acids. In DNA form, the CDR3 reads TGTGCCAGCAGCGCAAGTTCTGGGGCCAACGTCCTGACTTTC. This gives the protein CASSASSGANVLTF.

The chain combines TRBV11-3 with TRBJ2-1; 13 nucleotides align to TRBD2. CDR1 and CDR2 from the germline V gene are SGHNT and YENEEA. The CDR3 sequence is 17 residues long. V lost 5 bases to trimming and J lost 9 bases; unmatched junction nucleotides: 13. As DNA, the CDR3 is TGTGCCAGCAGCCCCCGAACACTAGCGGGAGGGCCTGGTGAGCAGTTCTTC. Translated, it gives CASSPRTLAGGPGEQFF.

This clonotype was counted many times. The V gene is TRBV10-3, the J gene TRBJ1-2, with 11 bases fitting TRBD1. From germline, CDR1 is ENHRY and CDR2 SYGVKD. The CDR3 sequence is 16 residues long. The J segment lost 1 base and the V segment lost 5 bases, leaving 6 bases of the junction unmatched. Here the CDR3 DNA reads TGTGCCATCAGTACCGGACAGGGGGCCCTTAACTATGGCTACACCTTC. Protein: CAISTGQGALNYGYTF.

The gene calls are TRBV7-9 and TRBJ2-5, with TRBD2 matching 14 bases. V shed 5 bases, J shed 5 bases, and the junction held 10 bases outside the gene matches. This CDR3 spans 17 amino acids. The germline CDR1 and CDR2 sequences are SEHNR and FQNEAQ (reference sequence). The CDR3 protein is CASSLSGLAGVRETQYF. CDR3 in DNA: TGTGCCAGCAGCCTTTCGGGACTAGCGGGAGTCAGGGAGACCCAGTACTTC. Full variable domain (rest looked up from reference TRBV7-9 and TRBJ2-5): DTGVSQNPRHKITKRGQNVTFRCDPISEHNRLYWYRQTLGQGPEFLTYFQNEAQLEKSRLLSDRFSAERPKGSFSTLEIQRTEQGDSAMYLCASSLSGLAGVRETQYFGPGTRLLVL.

This clonotype was recorded at least ten times. CDR3 residues: CSAREDPPGELFF. CDR3 nucleotides: TGCAGTGCTAGAGAGGATCCACCCGGGGAGCTGTTTTTT. This chain links TRBV20-1 with TRBJ2-2; D is undetermined. The germline gives CDR1 DFQATT, CDR2 SNEGSKA (reference sequence). The CDR3 contains 13 residues. Trimming shortened V by 0 bases and J by 6 bases, and 8 bases separated the two germline ends.

This clonotype showed up many times. The V call is TRBV28, the J call TRBJ1-6, with D possibly TRBD1 on 5 matching bases. Per the germline V gene, CDR1 is MDHEN and CDR2 is SYDVKM. The CDR3 runs to 18 residues. The ends were cut back, 6 bases at V and 0 bases at J, with 18 bases in the middle. CDR3 residues: CASRFSTAPSSYNSPLHF. The CDR3, as DNA: TGTGCCAGCAGATTTTCGACAGCTCCCAGCTCCTATAATTCACCCCTCCACTTT.

The chain combines TRBV4-1 with TRBJ1-2, with 7 bases matching TRBD1. The CDR3 is 16 residues long. V shed 2 bases, J shed 8 bases, and the junction held 14 bases outside the gene matches. The germline V gene has CDR1 MGHRA and CDR2 YSYEKL. The CDR3 nucleotides are TGCGCCAGCAGCCAACAGAGGACGGGCAGGGGGTTCGGCTACACCTTC. Protein: CASSQQRTGRGFGYTF.

At least ten counts were recorded for this clonotype. This chain links TRBV6-1 with TRBJ2-5, with D unclear. There are 14 residues in the CDR3. Germline values: CDR1 MNHNS, CDR2 SASEGT. Between the trimmed V and J ends, which lost 5 bases and 2 bases, there was a span of 12 bases. The CDR3 DNA sequence: TGTGCCAGCAGTTTACGGGCCTTTCAAGAGACCCAGTACTTC. Protein sequence: CASSLRAFQETQYF.

This clonotype was observed a few times. This sequence joins TRBV7-6 and TRBJ2-7, with 13 nucleotides matching TRBD2. The V segment lost 1 base and the J segment 6 bases; nucleotides outside the gene matches: 3. The CDR3 is made up of 15 amino acids. Germline V gene sequence: CDR1 SGHVS, CDR2 FNYEAQ. Here the CDR3 reads CASSLGRTSGSEQYF. The CDR3, as DNA: TGTGCCAGCAGCTTAGGGCGGACTAGCGGGAGCGAGCAGTACTTC.

In this sample, this clonotype turned up many times. V and J are TRBV5-1 and TRBJ2-7, with 8 bases aligning to TRBD2. The CDR3 totals 16 residues. Germline CDR1 is SGHRS and CDR2 is YFSETQ. V trimming: 1 base; J trimming: 5 bases; junction bases outside the gene matches: 11. CDR3 in amino acids: CASSLTPERERDEQYF. The CDR3 DNA is TGCGCCAGCAGCTTGACCCCAGAGCGGGAGAGGGACGAGCAGTACTTC.

The genes are TRBV3-1 and TRBJ1-2, with 7 bases identical to TRBD1. CDR3 length equals 15 residues. Trimming cost V 1 base and J 4 bases; bases outside gene matches: 6. The V gene's germline CDR1 is LGHDT and CDR2 YNNKEL (reference sequence). The CDR3 region is CASSQARDSAYGYTF. The CDR3 DNA reads TGTGCCAGCAGCCAAGCCCGGGACAGCGCCTATGGCTACACCTTC. The full variable domain, with the rest looked up from reference TRBV3-1 and TRBJ1-2, is DTAVSQTPKYLVTQMGNDKSIKCEQNLGHDTMYWYKQDSKKFLKIMFSYNNKELIINETVPNRFSPKSPDKAHLNLHINSLELGDSAVYFCASSQARDSAYGYTFGSGTRLTVV.

This clonotype was seen ten or more times. The V gene is TRBV12-3 or TRBV12-4, the J gene TRBJ2-4; D remains unclear. Trimming removed 6 bases from V and 1 base from J, with 7 bases in between. The length of the CDR3 is 13 residues. The CDR3 coding sequence is TGTGCCAGCAGCCCGGAGGCCAAAAACATTCAGTACTTC. Protein sequence: CASSPEAKNIQYF.

V usage is TRBV10-3 and J usage is TRBJ2-1, with D uncertain. V was trimmed by 3 bases and J by 7 bases, leaving 4 bases between them. Germline loops: CDR1 ENHRY, CDR2 SYGVKD. This CDR3 comprises 11 residues. CDR3 coding DNA: TGTGCCATCAGTGAAGTGAATGAGCAGTTCTTC. As protein: CAISEVNEQFF.

This clonotype was picked up a small number of times. CDR3 residues: CASSLRWLAGTRETQYF. CDR3 DNA: TGTGCCAGCAGTTTAAGGTGGCTAGCGGGAACCCGAGAGACCCAGTACTTC. This sequence joins TRBV28 and TRBJ2-5; TRBD2 matches at 9 bases. Germline V gives CDR1 MDHEN, CDR2 SYDVKM. J was trimmed by 4 bases and V by 2 bases; bases with no gene match: 11. The CDR3 is 17 residues long.

This clonotype was detected ten times or more. V usage is TRBV12-3 or TRBV12-4 and J usage is TRBJ1-1, with no clear D. CDR3 length: 16 amino acids. V lost 5 bases to trimming and J lost 5 bases, with 21 bases between them. The CDR3 DNA is TGTGCCAGCAGTCCCCAGGAGGGAGTTCGGTTTACTGAAGCTTTCTTT. Its translation is CASSPQEGVRFTEAFF.

This clonotype was recorded at least ten times. V and J are TRBV12-3 or TRBV12-4 and TRBJ1-1; D not certain. The V gene lost 6 bases and the J gene lost 5 bases, with 10 bases spanning the gap. CDR3 length: 12 residues. CDR3 residues: CASRRLETEAFF. CDR3 in DNA: TGTGCCAGCAGGCGCCTAGAGACTGAAGCTTTCTTT.

A remark on this clonotype: A read error is possible here, since a much larger clone lies one base away. The genes are TRBV7-6 and TRBJ2-1, with TRBD2 matching 8 bases. V lost 1 base to trimming and J lost 5 bases; unmatched junction nucleotides: 4. CDR3 size: 15 residues. CDR1 is SGHVS, CDR2 FNYEAQ, per germline. The DNA for the CDR3 is TGTGCCAGCAGCTTAGACCAGCGGGAGAACAATGAGCAGTTCTTC. Translated, it gives CASSLDQRENNEQFF. Drawing the rest from reference TRBV7-6 and TRBJ2-1, the complete variable domain is GAGVSQSPRYKVTKRGQDVALRCDPISGHVSLYWYRQALGQGPEFLTYFNYEAQQDKSGLPNDRFSAERPEGSISTLTIQRTEQRDSAMYRCASSLDQRENNEQFFGPGTRLTVL.

This chain uses TRBV20-1 with TRBJ2-1, with 8 bases lining up with TRBD1. The CDR3 sequence is 14 residues long. From germline, CDR1 is DFQATT and CDR2 SNEGSKA (reference sequence). The V and J ends lost 6 bases and 4 bases, in that order; junction bases with no gene match: 8. CDR3 bases: TGCAGTGCCCCTGGCAGGGGGCTTTACAATGAGCAGTTCTTC. As protein: CSAPGRGLYNEQFF.

This clonotype was seen at least ten times. This chain links TRBV2 with TRBJ1-1; 7 nucleotides agree with TRBD1. From germline, CDR1 is SNHLY and CDR2 FYNNEI. This CDR3 has 14 residues. V shed 8 bases, J shed 7 bases, and the junction held 13 bases outside the gene matches. CDR3 residues: CASSPGRGWGEAFF. CDR3 sequence (DNA): TGTGCCAGCTCTCCGGGCAGGGGGTGGGGTGAAGCTTTCTTT.

This clonotype showed up just a few times. This chain links TRBV11-2 with TRBJ2-7, with D possibly matching TRBD2 (6 bases). Trimming removed 5 bases from V and 2 bases from J, with 16 bases in between. The CDR3 has 15 amino acids. The V gene's germline CDR1 is SGHAT and CDR2 FQNNGV. CDR3 amino acids: CASSPRLASTYEQYF. CDR3 coding DNA: TGTGCCAGCAGCCCCCGGCTAGCGAGCACCTACGAGCAGTACTTC.